This T cell receptor beta chain was profiled in a study of blood T cell repertoires in COVID-19. As for the study in general: COVID-19 samples collected from the United States, Italy and Spain covered acute and convalescent phases. The cDNA or gDNA used as material had been derived from T cells, B-cell-depleted T cells, or PBMCs.

The study assigned cohorts using participant-reported clinical history. This clone occurred once. Sequencing used immunoSEQ multiplex PCR; TCRdb keeps in-frame clones, though not all of them. The data contain around 230,000 clones, approximately 90% of them singletons. After removal of 5 bases from V and 4 bases from J, the junction contained 15 bases not matched to a gene. Per germline, CDR1 MNHEY and CDR2 SMNVEV (reference sequence). The CDR3 totals 17 residues. V usage is TRBV27 and J usage is TRBJ2-5; 8 nucleotides match TRBD1. The TCR originated in a young man with acute COVID-19. The sample taken for sequencing was PBMCs or T cells enriched from blood (not recorded which). The CDR3: CASSPSLIGTGGETQYF. DNA for the CDR3: TGTGCCAGCAGTCCAAGTTTAATTGGCACAGGGGGAGAGACCCAGTACTTC.